A selection of T cell receptor beta chains follows, all from one sample in a study of vaccination effects on CD4 cells after COVID-19. These receptors' antigens are unknown. Only in-frame clones appear in the TCRdb table, and some are missing; sequencing was by immunoSEQ multiplex PCR. The sample has tens of thousands of clones; 55% to 75% are singletons. This sample comprised CD4+ T cells from PBMCs cultured with HCoV-OC43 spike peptides, obtained before COVID-19 vaccination. These receptors were taken from a human donor who received a COVID-19 vaccine. Both conserved end residues are part of each CDR3. Fields, in order: clone size, J gene, D gene, V gene, CDR3 protein, CDR3 DNA. D genes are given only for firm matches. Expanded clones are given a class, and other clones once, few, many or no size at all.

>few|TRBJ2-5|-|TRBV5-1
CASSLATQVEAQYF
TGCGCCAGCAGCTTGGCAACCCAGGTCGAGGCCCAGTACTTC
>-|TRBJ2-7|TRBD2|TRBV28
CASSRLAGSRAYEQYF
TGTGCCAGCAGCCGACTAGCGGGAAGTAGGGCCTACGAGCAGTACTTC
>-|TRBJ2-7|TRBD1|TRBV5-1
CASSLGGQGAHEQYF
TGCGCCAGCAGCCTTGGAGGCCAGGGGGCTCACGAGCAGTACTTC
>-|TRBJ1-5|TRBD1|TRBV3-1/TRBV3-2
CASSPQGQGYQPQHF
TGTGCCAGCAGCCCGCAAGGACAGGGTTACCAGCCCCAGCATTTT
>few|TRBJ2-7|-|TRBV28
CASSLGPRSYEQYF
TGTGCCAGCAGTTTAGGTCCTCGCTCCTACGAGCAGTACTTC
>few|TRBJ1-2|-|TRBV5-5
CASSLDREDGYTF
TGTGCCAGCAGCTTGGACAGGGAAGACGGCTACACCTTC
>few|TRBJ1-2|-|TRBV19
CASSNNPQATANYGYTF
TGTGCCAGTAGCAACAACCCGCAGGCAACCGCTAACTATGGCTACACCTTC
>-|TRBJ2-1|-|TRBV6-6
CASSYSSYNEQFF
TGTGCCAGCAGTTACAGCTCCTACAATGAGCAGTTCTTC
>-|TRBJ1-5|-|TRBV2
CASSEGVGKQPQHF
TGTGCCAGCAGTGAAGGGGTTGGCAAGCAGCCCCAGCATTTT
>-|TRBJ1-6|TRBD1|TRBV28
CASSFGDRVSSPLHF
TGTGCCAGCAGTTTTGGGGACAGGGTGAGTTCACCCCTCCACTTT
>once|TRBJ1-2|-|TRBV5-1
CASRLDGSGFDYGYTF
TGCGCCAGCAGGCTTGACGGTTCGGGGTTTGACTATGGCTACACCTTC
>-|TRBJ1-1|-|TRBV30
CAWSRNYDTEAFF
TGTGCCTGGAGTCGGAATTACGACACTGAAGCTTTCTTT
>-|TRBJ2-7|TRBD1|TRBV19
CASSIRDRGSPYEQYF
TGTGCCAGTAGTATCCGGGACAGGGGATCCCCCTACGAGCAGTACTTC
>once|TRBJ1-1|-|TRBV5-1
CASSSGTTNTEAFF
TGCGCCAGCAGCTCCGGGACGACGAACACTGAAGCTTTCTTT
>once|TRBJ1-2|-|TRBV14
CASSQDNYGYTF
TGTGCCAGCAGCCAAGACAACTATGGCTACACCTTC
>-|TRBJ1-5|-|TRBV6-5
CASMGIGVANQPQHF
TGTGCCAGCATGGGGATAGGGGTAGCCAATCAGCCCCAGCATTTT
>few|TRBJ1-5|TRBD1|TRBV10-3
CAISDKGQGSQPQHF
TGTGCCATCAGTGATAAAGGACAGGGAAGTCAGCCCCAGCATTTT
>-|TRBJ1-1|-|TRBV3-1/TRBV3-2
CASSHSGRANTEAFF
TGTGCCAGCAGCCATTCAGGGAGGGCGAACACTGAAGCTTTCTTT
>-|TRBJ1-4|-|TRBV2
CASRRTDPNEKLFF
TGTGCCAGCAGGCGGACGGATCCTAATGAAAAACTGTTTTTT
>once|TRBJ2-3|TRBD1|TRBV4-3
CASSQGRDRGFVDTQYF
TGCGCCAGCAGCCAAGGGAGGGACAGGGGGTTCGTAGATACGCAGTATTTT
>-|TRBJ1-2|-|TRBV3-1/TRBV3-2
CASSQEGLTSPYGYTF
TGTGCCAGCAGCCAAGAGGGTCTGACGTCTCCCTATGGCTACACCTTC
>-|TRBJ2-7|-|TRBV4-2
CASSQDFDRMVREQYF
TGTGCCAGCAGCCAAGATTTCGATAGGATGGTCCGCGAGCAGTACTTC
>few|TRBJ2-5|TRBD2|TRBV15
CATSRGVSGGGQETQYF
TGTGCCACCAGCAGAGGGGTGAGCGGGGGGGGCCAAGAGACCCAGTACTTC
>few|TRBJ1-1|TRBD1|TRBV5-1
CASSWGDRDLNTEAFF
TGCGCCAGCAGCTGGGGGGACAGAGATTTGAACACTGAAGCTTTCTTT
>-|TRBJ1-4|-|TRBV7-8
CASTPSRQSTNEKLFF
TGTGCCAGCACCCCTAGCCGGCAGTCAACTAATGAAAAACTGTTTTTT
>-|TRBJ2-3|TRBD1|TRBV19
CASSPRGQGKGDTQYF
TGTGCCAGTAGTCCTAGGGGACAGGGGAAAGGAGATACGCAGTATTTT
>-|TRBJ1-2|-|TRBV29-1
CSVVPTRGDGYTF
TGCAGCGTTGTGCCCACTAGAGGGGATGGCTACACCTTC
>-|TRBJ2-7|TRBD2|TRBV2
CASRGTSGGTEQYF
TGTGCCAGCAGAGGGACTAGCGGGGGTACCGAGCAGTACTTC
>-|TRBJ2-3|-|TRBV14
CASSQGSADTQYF
TGTGCCAGCAGCCAAGGTTCCGCAGATACGCAGTATTTT
>-|TRBJ2-7|-|TRBV19
CASSMTGVSSYEQYF
TGTGCCAGTAGTATGACTGGGGTTAGCTCCTACGAGCAGTACTTC
>-|TRBJ2-7|-|TRBV30
CAWMVNLGYEQYF
TGTGCCTGGATGGTTAATTTGGGGTACGAGCAGTACTTC